This TCR beta chain was identified during a study of shared clonotypes between healthy human individuals. The germline gives CDR1 DFQATT, CDR2 SNEGSKA (reference sequence). The CDR3 has 11 residues. Trimming took 6 bases from V and 2 from J, leaving 7 bases between them. On this clone itself: Its antigen is undetermined. The same CDR3 is also encoded by other DNA sequences in this sample.

Method: immunoSEQ multiplex PCR; TCRdb's copy keeps in-frame clones and lacks some. The sample includes about 2.3 million clones, less than 95% of them seen just once. General observations from the study: Memory subsets had estimated richness that was generally smaller than that of naive subsets. There were few donors, and this limited the genetic and exposure-history diversity represented. Some naive CD4 clonotypes, 4% to 6%, turned up in common across four donors.

This sequence was found in a young man in good health. Some clones in this sample may be carry-over from other donors' samples. Sample: naive CD4+ T cells from PBMCs. Subset described: CD45RA+ positively selected. This chain links TRBV20-1 with TRBJ2-5; D uncertain. The CDR3 is CSATGQETQYF. In nucleotides, the CDR3 is TGCAGTGCCACCGGGCAAGAGACCCAGTACTTC.